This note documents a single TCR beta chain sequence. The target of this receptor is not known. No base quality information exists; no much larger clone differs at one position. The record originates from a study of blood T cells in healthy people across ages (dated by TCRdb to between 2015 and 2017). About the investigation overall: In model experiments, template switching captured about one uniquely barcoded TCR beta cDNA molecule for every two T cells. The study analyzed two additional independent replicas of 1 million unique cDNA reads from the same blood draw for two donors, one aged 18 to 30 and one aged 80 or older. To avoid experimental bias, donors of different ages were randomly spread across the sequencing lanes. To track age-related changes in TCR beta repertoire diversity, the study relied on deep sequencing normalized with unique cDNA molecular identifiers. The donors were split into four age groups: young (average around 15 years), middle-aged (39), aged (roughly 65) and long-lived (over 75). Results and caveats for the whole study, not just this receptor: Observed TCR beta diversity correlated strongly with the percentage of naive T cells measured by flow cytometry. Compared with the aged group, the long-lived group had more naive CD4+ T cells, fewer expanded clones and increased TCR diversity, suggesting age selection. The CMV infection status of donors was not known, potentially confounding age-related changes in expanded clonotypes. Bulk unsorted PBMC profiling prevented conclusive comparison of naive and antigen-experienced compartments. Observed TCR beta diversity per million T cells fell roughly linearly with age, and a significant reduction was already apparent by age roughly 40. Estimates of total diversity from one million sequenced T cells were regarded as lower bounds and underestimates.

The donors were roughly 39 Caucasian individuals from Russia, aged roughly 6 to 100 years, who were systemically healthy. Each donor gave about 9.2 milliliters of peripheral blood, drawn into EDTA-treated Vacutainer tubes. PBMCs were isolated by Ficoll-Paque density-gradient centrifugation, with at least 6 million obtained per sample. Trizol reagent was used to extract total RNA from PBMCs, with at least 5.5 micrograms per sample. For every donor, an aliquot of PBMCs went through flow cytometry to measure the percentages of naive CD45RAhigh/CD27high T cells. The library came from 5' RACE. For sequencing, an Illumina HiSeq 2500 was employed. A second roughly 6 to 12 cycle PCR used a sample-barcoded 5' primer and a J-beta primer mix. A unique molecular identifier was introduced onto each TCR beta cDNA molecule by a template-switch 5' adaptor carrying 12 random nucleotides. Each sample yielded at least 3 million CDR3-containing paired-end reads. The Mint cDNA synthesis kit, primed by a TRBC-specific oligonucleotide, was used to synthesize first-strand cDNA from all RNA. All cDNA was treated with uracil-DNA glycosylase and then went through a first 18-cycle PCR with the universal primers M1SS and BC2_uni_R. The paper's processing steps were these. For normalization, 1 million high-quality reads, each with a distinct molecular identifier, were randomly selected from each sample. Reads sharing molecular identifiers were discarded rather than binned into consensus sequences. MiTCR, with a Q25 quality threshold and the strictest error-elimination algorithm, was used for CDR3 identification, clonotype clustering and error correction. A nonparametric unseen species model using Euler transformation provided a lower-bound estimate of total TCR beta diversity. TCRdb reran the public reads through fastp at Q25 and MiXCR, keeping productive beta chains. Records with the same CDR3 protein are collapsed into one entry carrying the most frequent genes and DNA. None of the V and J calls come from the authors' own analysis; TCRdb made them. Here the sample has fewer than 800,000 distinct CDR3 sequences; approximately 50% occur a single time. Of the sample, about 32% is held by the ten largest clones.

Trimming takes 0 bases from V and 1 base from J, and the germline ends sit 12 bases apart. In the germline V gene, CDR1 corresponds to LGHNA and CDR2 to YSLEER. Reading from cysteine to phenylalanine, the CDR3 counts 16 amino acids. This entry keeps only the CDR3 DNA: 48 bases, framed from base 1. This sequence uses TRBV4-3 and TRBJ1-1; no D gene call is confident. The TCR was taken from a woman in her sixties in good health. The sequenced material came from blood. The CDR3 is CASSQDSGRRNTEAFF. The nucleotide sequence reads TGCGCCAGCAGCCAAGATTCTGGGCGCCGGAACACTGAAGCTTTCTTT.